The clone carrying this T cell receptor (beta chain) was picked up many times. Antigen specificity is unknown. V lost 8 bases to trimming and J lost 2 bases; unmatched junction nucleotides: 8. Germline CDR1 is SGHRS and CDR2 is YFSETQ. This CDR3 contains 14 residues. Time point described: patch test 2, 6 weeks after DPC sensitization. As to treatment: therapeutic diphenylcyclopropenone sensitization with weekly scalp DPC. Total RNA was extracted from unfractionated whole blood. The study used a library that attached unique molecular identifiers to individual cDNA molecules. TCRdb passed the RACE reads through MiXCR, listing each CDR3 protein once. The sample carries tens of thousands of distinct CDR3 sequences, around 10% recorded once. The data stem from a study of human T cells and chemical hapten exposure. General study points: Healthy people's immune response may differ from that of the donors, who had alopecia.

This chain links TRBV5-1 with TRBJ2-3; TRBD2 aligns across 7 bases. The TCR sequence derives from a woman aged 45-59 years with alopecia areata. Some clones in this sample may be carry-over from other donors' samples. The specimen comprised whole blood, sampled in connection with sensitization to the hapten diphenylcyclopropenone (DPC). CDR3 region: CASRIAGDTDTQYF. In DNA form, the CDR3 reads TGCGCCAGTCGGATAGCGGGTGACACAGATACGCAGTATTTT. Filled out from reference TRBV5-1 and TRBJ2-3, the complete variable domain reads KAGVTQTPRYLIKTRGQQVTLSCSPISGHRSVSWYQQTPGQGLQFLFEYFSETQRNKGNFPGRFSGRQFSNSRSEMNVSTLELGDSALYLCASRIAGDTDTQYFGPGTRLTVL.